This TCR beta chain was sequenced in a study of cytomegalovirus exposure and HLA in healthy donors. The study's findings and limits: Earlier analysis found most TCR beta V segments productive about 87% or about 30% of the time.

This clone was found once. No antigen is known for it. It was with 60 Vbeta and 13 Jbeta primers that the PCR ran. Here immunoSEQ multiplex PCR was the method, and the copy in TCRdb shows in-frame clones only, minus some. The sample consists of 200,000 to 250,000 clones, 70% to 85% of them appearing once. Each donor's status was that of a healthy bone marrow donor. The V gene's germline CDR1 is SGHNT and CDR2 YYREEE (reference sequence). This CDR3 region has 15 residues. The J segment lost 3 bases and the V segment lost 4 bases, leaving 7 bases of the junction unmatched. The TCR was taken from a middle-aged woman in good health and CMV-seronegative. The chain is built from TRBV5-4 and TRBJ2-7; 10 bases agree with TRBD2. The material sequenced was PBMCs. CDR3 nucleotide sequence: TGTGCCAGCAGCGATAAGCGGGGGGGCGGCTACGAGCAGTACTTC. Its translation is CASSDKRGGGYEQYF.